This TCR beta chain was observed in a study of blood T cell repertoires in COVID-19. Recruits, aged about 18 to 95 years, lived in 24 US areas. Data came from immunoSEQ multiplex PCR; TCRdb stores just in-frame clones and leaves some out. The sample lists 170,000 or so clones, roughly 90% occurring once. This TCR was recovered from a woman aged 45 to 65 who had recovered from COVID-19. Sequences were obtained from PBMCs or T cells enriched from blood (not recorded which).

The CDR3 DNA reads as TGTGCCAGCAGTGCAACCGAGGACTATAATTCACCCCTCCACTTT. Amino acid sequence: CASSATEDYNSPLHF. The V call is TRBV2, the J call TRBJ1-6, with D hard to call. Between the trimmed V and J ends, which lost 4 bases and 3 bases, there was a span of 10 bases. This CDR3 comprises 15 residues. Germline lookup yields CDR1 SNHLY and CDR2 FYNNEI.